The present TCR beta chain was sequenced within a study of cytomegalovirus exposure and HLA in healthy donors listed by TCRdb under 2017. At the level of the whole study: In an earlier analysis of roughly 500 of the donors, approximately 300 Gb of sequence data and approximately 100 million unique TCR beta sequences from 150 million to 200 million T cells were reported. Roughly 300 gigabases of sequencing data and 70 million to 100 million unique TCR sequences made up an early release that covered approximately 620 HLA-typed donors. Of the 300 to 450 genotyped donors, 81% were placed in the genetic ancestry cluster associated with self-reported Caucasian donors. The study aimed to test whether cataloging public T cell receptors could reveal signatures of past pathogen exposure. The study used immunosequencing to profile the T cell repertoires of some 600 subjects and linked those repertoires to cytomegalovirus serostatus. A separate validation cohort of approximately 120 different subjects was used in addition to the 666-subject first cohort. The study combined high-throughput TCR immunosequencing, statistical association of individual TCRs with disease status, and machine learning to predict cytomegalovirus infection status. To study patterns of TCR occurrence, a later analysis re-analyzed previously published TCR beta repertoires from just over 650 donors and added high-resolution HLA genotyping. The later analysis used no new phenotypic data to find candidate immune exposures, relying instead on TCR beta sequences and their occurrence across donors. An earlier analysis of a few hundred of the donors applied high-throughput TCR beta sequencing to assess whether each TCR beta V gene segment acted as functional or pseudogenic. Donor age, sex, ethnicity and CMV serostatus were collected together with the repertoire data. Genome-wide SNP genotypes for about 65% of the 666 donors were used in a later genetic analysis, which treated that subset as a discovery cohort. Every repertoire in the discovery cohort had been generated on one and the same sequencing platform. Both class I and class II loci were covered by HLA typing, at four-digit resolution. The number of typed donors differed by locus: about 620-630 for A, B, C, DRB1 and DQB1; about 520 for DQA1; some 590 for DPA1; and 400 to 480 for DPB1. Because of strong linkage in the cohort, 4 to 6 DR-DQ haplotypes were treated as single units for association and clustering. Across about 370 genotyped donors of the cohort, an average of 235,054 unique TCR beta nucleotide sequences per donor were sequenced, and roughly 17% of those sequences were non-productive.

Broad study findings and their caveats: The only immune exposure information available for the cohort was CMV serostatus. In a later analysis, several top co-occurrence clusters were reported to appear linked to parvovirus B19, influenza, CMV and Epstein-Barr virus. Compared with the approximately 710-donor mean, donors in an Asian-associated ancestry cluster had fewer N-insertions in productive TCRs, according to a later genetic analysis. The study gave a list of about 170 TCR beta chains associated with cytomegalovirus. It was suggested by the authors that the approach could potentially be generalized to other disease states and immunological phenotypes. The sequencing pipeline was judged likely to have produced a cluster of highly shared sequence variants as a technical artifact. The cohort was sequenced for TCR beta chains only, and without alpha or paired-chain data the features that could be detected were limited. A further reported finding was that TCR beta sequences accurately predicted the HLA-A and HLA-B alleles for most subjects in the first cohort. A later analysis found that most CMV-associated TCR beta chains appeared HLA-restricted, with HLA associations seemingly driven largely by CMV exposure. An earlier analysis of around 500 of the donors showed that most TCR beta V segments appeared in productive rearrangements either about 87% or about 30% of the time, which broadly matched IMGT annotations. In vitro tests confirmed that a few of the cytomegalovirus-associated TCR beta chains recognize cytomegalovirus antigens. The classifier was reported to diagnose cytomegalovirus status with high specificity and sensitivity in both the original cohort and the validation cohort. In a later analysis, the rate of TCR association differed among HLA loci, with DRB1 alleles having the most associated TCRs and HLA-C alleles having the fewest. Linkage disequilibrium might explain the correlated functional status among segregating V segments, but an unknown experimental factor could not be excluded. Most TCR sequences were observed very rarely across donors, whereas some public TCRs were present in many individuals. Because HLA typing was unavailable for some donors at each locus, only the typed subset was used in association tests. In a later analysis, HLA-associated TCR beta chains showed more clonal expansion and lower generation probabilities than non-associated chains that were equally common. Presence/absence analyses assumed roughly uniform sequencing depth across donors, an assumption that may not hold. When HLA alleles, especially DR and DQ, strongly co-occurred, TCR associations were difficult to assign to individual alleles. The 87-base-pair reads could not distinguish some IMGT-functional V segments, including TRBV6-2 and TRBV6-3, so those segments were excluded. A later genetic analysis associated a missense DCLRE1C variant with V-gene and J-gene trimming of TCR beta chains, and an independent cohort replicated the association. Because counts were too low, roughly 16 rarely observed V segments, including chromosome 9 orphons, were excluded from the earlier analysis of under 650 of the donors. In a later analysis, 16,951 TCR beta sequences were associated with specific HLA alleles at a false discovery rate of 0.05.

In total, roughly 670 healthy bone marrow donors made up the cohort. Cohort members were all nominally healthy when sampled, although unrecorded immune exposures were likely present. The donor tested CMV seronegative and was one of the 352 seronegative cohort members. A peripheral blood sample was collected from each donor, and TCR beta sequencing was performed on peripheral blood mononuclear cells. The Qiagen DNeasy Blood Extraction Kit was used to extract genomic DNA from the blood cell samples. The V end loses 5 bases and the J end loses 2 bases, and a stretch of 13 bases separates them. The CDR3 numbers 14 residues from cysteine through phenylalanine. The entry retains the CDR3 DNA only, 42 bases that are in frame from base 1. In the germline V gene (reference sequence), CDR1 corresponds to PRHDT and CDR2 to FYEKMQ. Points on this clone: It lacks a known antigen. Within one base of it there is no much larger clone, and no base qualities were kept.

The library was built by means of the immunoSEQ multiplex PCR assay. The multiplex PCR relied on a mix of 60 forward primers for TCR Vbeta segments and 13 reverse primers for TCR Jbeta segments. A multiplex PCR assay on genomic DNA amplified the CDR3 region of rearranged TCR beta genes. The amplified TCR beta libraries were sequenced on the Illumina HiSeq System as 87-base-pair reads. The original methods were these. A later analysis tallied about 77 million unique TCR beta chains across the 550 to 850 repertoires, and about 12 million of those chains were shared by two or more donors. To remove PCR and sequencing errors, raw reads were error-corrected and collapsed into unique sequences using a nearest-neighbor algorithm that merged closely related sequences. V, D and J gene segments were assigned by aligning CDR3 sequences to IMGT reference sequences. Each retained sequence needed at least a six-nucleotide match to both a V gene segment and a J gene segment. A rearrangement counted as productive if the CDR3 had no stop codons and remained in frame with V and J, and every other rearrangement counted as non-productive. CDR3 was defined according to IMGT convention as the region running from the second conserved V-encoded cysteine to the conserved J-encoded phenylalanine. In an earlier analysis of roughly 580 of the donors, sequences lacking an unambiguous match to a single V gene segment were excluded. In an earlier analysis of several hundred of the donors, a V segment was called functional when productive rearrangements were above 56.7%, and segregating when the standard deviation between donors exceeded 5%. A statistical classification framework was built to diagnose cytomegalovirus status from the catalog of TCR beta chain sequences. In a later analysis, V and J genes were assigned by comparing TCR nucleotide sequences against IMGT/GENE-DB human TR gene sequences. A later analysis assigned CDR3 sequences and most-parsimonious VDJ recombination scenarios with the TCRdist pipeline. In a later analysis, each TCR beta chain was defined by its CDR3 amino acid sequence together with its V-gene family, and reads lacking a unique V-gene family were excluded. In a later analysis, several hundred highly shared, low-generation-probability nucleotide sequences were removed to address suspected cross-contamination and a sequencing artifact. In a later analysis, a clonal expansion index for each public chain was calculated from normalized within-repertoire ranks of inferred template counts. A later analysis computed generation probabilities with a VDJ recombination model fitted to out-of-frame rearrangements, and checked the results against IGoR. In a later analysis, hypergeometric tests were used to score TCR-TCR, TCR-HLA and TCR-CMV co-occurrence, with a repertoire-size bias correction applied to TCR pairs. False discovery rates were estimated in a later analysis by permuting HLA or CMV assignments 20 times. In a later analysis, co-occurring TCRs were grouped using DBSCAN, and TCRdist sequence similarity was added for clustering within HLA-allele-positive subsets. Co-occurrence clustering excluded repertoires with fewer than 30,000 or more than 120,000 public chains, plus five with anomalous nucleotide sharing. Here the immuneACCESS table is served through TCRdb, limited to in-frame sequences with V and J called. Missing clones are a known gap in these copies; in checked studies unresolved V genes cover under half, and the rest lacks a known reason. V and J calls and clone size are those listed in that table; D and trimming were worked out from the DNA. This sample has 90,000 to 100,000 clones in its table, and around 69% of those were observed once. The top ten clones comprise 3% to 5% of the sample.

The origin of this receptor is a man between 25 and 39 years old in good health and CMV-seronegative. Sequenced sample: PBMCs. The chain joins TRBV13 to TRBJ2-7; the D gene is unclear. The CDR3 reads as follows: CASSQEKLPYEQYF. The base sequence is TGTGCCAGCAGCCAGGAAAAGCTACCCTACGAGCAGTACTTC.